Each of the 4 T cell receptor beta chains below was sequenced from the same sample in a study of blood T cell repertoires in COVID-19. This table comes from immunoSEQ multiplex PCR, and its TCRdb copy is limited to in-frame clones, with some not included. Of hundreds of thousands of clones in the sample, 70% to 85% were seen once. Sequencing was performed on peripheral blood. Source of these receptors: a woman older than 75 with active or convalescent COVID-19.

The chain employs TRBV5-1 and TRBJ2-2; unclear D gene. V was cut by 2 bases and J by 1 base, with 15 bases left in between. CDR3 length: 17 residues. Germline CDR1 is SGHRS and CDR2 is YFSETQ. CDR3 in amino acids: CASSFGPVLGNTGELFF. The CDR3 bases are TGCGCCAGCAGCTTTGGGCCGGTTTTAGGGAACACCGGGGAGCTGTTTTTT.

The gene calls are TRBV3-1 (or the pseudogene TRBV3-2) and TRBJ1-5; 7 bases line up with TRBD1. The ends lost 4 bases at V and 0 bases at J; junction bases unmatched: 6. CDR3 length: 16 amino acids. Germline V gene lookup returns CDR1 LGHDT and CDR2 YNNKEL (reference sequence). The CDR3 DNA reads TGTGCCAGCAGCCCGACAGGGTTCTATAGCAATCAGCCCCAGCATTTT. This gives the protein CASSPTGFYSNQPQHF.

V usage is TRBV28 and J usage is TRBJ2-3; a possible D gene is TRBD1 (5 bases). The germline V gene has CDR1 MDHEN and CDR2 SYDVKM. Trimming removed 4 bases at V and 4 bases at J, with 12 bases between. CDR3 length: 14 residues. The CDR3 sequence is CASSSPGRADTQYF. DNA for the CDR3: TGTGCCAGCAGTTCTCCCGGCAGGGCAGATACGCAGTATTTT. Variable domain in full (rest from reference TRBV28 and TRBJ2-3): DVKVTQSSRYLVKRTGEKVFLECVQDMDHENMFWYRQDPGLGLRLIYFSYDVKMKEKGDIPEGYSVSREKKERFSLILESASTNQTSMYLCASSSPGRADTQYFGPGTRLTVL.

This chain uses TRBV19 with TRBJ2-5, with TRBD2 matching 9 bases. Germline CDR1 reads LNHDA; CDR2 reads SQIVND (reference sequence). This CDR3 comprises 17 residues. V shed 5 bases and J 1 base; nucleotides not matched to a gene: 11. CDR3 loop: CASSRWLAGSSQETQYF. The CDR3 DNA reads TGTGCCAGTAGTCGGTGGCTAGCGGGATCGTCCCAAGAGACCCAGTACTTC.